The 18 T cell receptor beta chains in this list originate from one sample, sequenced in a study of CD8+ T cells in alopecia areata (dated by TCRdb to between 2017 and 2018). Library preparation was by the immunoSEQ multiplex PCR assay. RNA was extracted from all samples and reverse transcribed into cDNA, which served as template for TCR sequencing. This is the immuneACCESS table as TCRdb keeps it, with only in-frame sequences that have V and J called. A part of the clones is gone; compared with another copy, unresolved V genes explain less than half, and the rest is unexplained. The sample contains approximately 100,000 clones, nearly 45% of them found a single time. Of the sample, 0.79% falls within the top ten clones. Specimen: CD4+ T cells sorted from blood. These receptors all come from a human donor with alopecia areata.

The chain joins TRBV29-1 to TRBJ1-1, with 7 bases lining up with TRBD1. V lost 7 bases to trimming and J lost 0 bases; unmatched junction nucleotides: 5. This CDR3 comprises 13 residues. Germline V gene sequence: CDR1 SQVTM, CDR2 ANQGSEA. The CDR3 nucleotides read TGCAGCGGGCTGGGACAGATGAACACTGAAGCTTTCTTT. Translated: CSGLGQMNTEAFF.

This clone has just a few counts. J is TRBJ2-1 and V is TRBV19; TRBD1 aligns across 9 bases. This CDR3 is built from 16 residues. Germline V CDR1 and CDR2: LNHDA, SQIVND (reference sequence). V dropped 5 bases and J dropped 5; count of bases not matched to a gene: 10. The CDR3 spells CASSVQGQGFNNEQFF. In nucleotides, the CDR3 is TGTGCCAGTAGTGTCCAGGGACAGGGATTCAACAATGAGCAGTTCTTC.

This clone has more than one count but fewer than ten. The V gene is TRBV29-1, the J gene TRBJ2-5; 8 nucleotides match TRBD1. The CDR3 spans 13 residues. Germline V lookup: CDR1 SQVTM, CDR2 ANQGSEA. With 6 bases clipped from V and 5 bases from J, the junction kept 8 bases outside the gene matches. CDR3 sequence reads: CSVAGQDGETQYF. CDR3 coding DNA: TGCAGCGTGGCGGGACAGGACGGTGAGACCCAGTACTTC. Drawing the rest from reference TRBV29-1 and TRBJ2-5, the complete variable domain is SAVISQKPSRDICQRGTSLTIQCQVDSQVTMMFWYRQQPGQSLTLIATANQGSEATYESGFVIDKFPISRPNLTFSTLTVSNMSPEDSSIYLCSVAGQDGETQYFGPGTRLLVL.

J is TRBJ1-3 and V is TRBV5-1; no reliable D call. The germline CDR1 and CDR2 sequences are SGHRS and YFSETQ. The CDR3 is 14 amino acids. The V gene lost 5 bases and the J gene lost 0 bases, with 9 bases spanning the gap. As DNA, the CDR3 is TGCGCCAGCAGTATGGGGAACTCTGGAAACACCATATATTTT. Protein: CASSMGNSGNTIYF.

A few counts support this clone. The chain links TRBV9 to TRBJ2-5, with D perhaps being TRBD1 or TRBD2 (6 bases each). In germline, CDR1 is SGDLS, CDR2 YYNGEE. The CDR3 sequence is 15 residues long. V dropped 6 bases and J dropped 0 bases, with 15 bases sitting between them. In DNA, the CDR3 is TGTGCCAGCACGGCGGGACACCTGTACCAAGAGACCCAGTACTTC. Encoded protein: CASTAGHLYQETQYF.

The V and J genes are TRBV28 and TRBJ2-7; the D is unclear. Germline-derived CDR1 and CDR2 are MDHEN and SYDVKM. Deletions cut 3 bases from V and 0 bases from J, with 3 bases between. There are 12 residues in the CDR3. The chain's CDR3 is CASSFRSYEQYF. For the CDR3, the DNA is TGTGCCAGCAGTTTTCGCTCCTACGAGCAGTACTTC.

The rearrangement joins TRBV29-1 to TRBJ1-1, with D perhaps TRBD1 (6 bases). Per the germline V gene, CDR1 is SQVTM and CDR2 is ANQGSEA. The CDR3 spans 12 residues. Trimming removed 8 bases from V and 3 bases from J, with 13 bases in between. CDR3 sequence reads: CSPFRGDTEAFF. In DNA, the CDR3 is TGCAGCCCTTTCAGGGGAGACACTGAAGCTTTCTTT.

A word on this clone: A read error may be the cause here, since a much bigger clone is one base away. The chain is built from TRBV5-4 and TRBJ2-5, with no clear D. V lost 0 bases and J 1 base, leaving 4 bases between the germline ends. The CDR3 covers 13 residues. From germline, CDR1 is SGHNT and CDR2 YYREEE (reference sequence). CDR3 in amino acids: CASSLDSQETQYF. For the CDR3, the DNA is TGTGCCAGCAGCTTGGACAGCCAAGAGACCCAGTACTTC.

The chain employs TRBV29-1 and TRBJ2-7; D may correspond to TRBD1 or TRBD2 (5 bases each). The germline CDR1 and CDR2 sequences are SQVTM and ANQGSEA. Trimming took 2 bases from V and 6 from J, leaving 20 bases between them. This CDR3 comprises 15 residues. The CDR3 reads CSVETGFSGPSEQYF. DNA for the CDR3: TGCAGCGTTGAAACCGGTTTTTCGGGACCCTCCGAGCAGTACTTC.

V and J are TRBV29-1 and TRBJ1-4; D gene ambiguous. Germline CDR1 is SQVTM and CDR2 is ANQGSEA. The CDR3 has 13 residues. Trimming took 4 bases from V and 7 from J, leaving 13 bases between them. The CDR3 loop reads CSVVFRLAEKLFF. The CDR3 nucleotides are TGCAGCGTTGTATTCCGCCTGGCTGAAAAACTGTTTTTT.

This clone was counted a few times. The chain recombines TRBV29-1 with TRBJ2-5; 9 bases fit TRBD2. The CDR3 is 14 residues long. Germline V gene sequence: CDR1 SQVTM, CDR2 ANQGSEA. The V gene end was trimmed by 4 bases and the J gene end by 6 bases; junction bases not matched to a gene: 9. The CDR3 DNA reads TGCAGCGTTGCGGGCGGGAGGGCCTGGCAGACCCAGTACTTC. Amino acids: CSVAGGRAWQTQYF.

The rearrangement uses TRBV29-1 and TRBJ2-5; D might be TRBD2 (5 bases). Germline V CDR1 and CDR2: SQVTM, ANQGSEA. This CDR3 region has 13 residues. Trimming cost V 3 bases and J 3 bases, with 11 bases left between them. The CDR3 bases are TGCAGCGTTGATACGGAGGCAAAAGAGACCCAGTACTTC. This encodes CSVDTEAKETQYF.

This clone was recorded a few times. This chain uses TRBV29-1 with TRBJ2-7, with TRBD1 matching 7 bases. The CDR3 is 14 amino acids. Germline CDR1 reads SQVTM; CDR2 reads ANQGSEA. In DNA, the CDR3 is TGCAGTATCTGGAACCCGGGACAGAGCTACGAGCAGTACTTC. Amino acids: CSIWNPGQSYEQYF.

The gene calls are TRBV27 and TRBJ1-1; D is unresolved. CDR1 and CDR2 from the germline V gene are MNHEY and SMNVEV (reference sequence). The CDR3 sequence is 12 residues long. The V and J ends lost 0 bases and 11 bases respectively, with 10 bases between them. The CDR3 spells CASSLSRGRAFF. The CDR3 DNA sequence: TGTGCCAGCAGTTTATCTCGAGGAAGGGCTTTCTTT.

The V gene is TRBV30, the J gene TRBJ2-1, with a tentative D call TRBD2 (5 bases). Germline V gene sequence: CDR1 GTSNPN, CDR2 SVGIG (reference sequence). The V and J ends lost 5 bases and 10 bases respectively, with 21 bases between them. The CDR3 contains 14 residues. CDR3 sequence reads: CAWGPLQTGGEQFF. CDR3 DNA: TGTGCCTGGGGCCCCCTCCAGACTGGAGGCGAGCAGTTCTTC.

The rearrangement joins TRBV18 to TRBJ2-6; D is possibly TRBD1 (6 bases). V gave up 3 bases and J gave up 0 bases, with 9 bases separating them. Germline assignment: CDR1 KGHSH and CDR2 LQKENI. CDR3 length equals 16 residues. CDR3 sequence (DNA): TGTGCCAGCTCACCTCCCAGGGGCTCTGGGGCCAACGTCCTGACTTTC. Translated: CASSPPRGSGANVLTF.

This clone has just a few counts. The CDR3 DNA is TGCAGCTCAAAGACCCTTTTTCGGAATGAGCAGTTCTTC. It specifies CSSKTLFRNEQFF. The chain joins TRBV29-1 to TRBJ2-1; D is unclear. The V gene lost 8 bases and the J gene lost 7 bases, with 18 bases spanning the gap. In germline, CDR1 is SQVTM, CDR2 ANQGSEA. The CDR3 covers 13 residues.

The CDR3 reads CASRPGGVFFGTDTQYF. The DNA of the CDR3 is TGTGCCAGCAGGCCTGGGGGCGTATTCTTCGGCACAGATACGCAGTATTTT. This chain joins TRBV28 and TRBJ2-3, with D possibly matching TRBD1 (6 bases). Looked up from germline, CDR1 is MDHEN and CDR2 is SYDVKM. V was pared by 6 bases and J by 1 base, with 20 bases between. The CDR3 is 17 amino acids.